These T cell receptor beta chains were read from a single sample in a study of T cells after yellow fever vaccination. TCRdb processed the 5' RACE reads anew with MiXCR; each CDR3 protein has one entry. The sample holds hundreds of thousands of distinct CDR3 sequences, around 3.9% seen once. Sequenced material: PBMCs, taken on the day of the yellow fever booster vaccination. Receptors were obtained from a man aged 18 to 30 who received the YFV17D yellow fever vaccine. CDR3s include the opening cysteine and the closing phenylalanine or tryptophan. The D gene is left open where the match is weak. Clone size is not always given. Where it is, it says once, few, many or a class for expanded clones.

TRBV5-1,TRBJ1-1,many,TRBD1,TGCGCCAGCAGCAGGACAGGGGAGGGCACTGAAGCTTTCTTT,CASSRTGEGTEAFF
TRBV2,TRBJ2-1,few,-,TGTGCCAGCAGTGAACGGGGAGAGTCCTACAATGAGCAGTTCTTC,CASSERGESYNEQFF
TRBV5-1,TRBJ1-4,many,TRBD1,TGCGCCAGCAGGACCGGGACAGCTAATGAAAAACTGTTTTTT,CASRTGTANEKLFF
TRBV7-8,TRBJ1-5,many,TRBD1,TGTGCCAGCAGCTCACAGGGGCCTCAGCCCCAGCATTTT,CASSSQGPQPQHF
TRBV5-1,TRBJ2-1,many,-,TGCGCCAGCAGCTTGGCAGACTACAATGAGCAGTTCTTC,CASSLADYNEQFF
TRBV7-2,TRBJ1-2,many,-,TGTGCCAGCAGCTTTAACGCCGGAACCAGCTATGGCTACACCTTC,CASSFNAGTSYGYTF
TRBV5-1,TRBJ2-1,many,TRBD2,TGCGCCAGCAACCCGGGAGGATACAATGAGCAGTTCTTC,CASNPGGYNEQFF
TRBV7-3,TRBJ2-2,-,TRBD1,TGTGCCAGCAGCTTAAATCCCGTACAGGGGACCGGGGAGCTGTTTTTT,CASSLNPVQGTGELFF
TRBV12-3/TRBV12-4,TRBJ1-5,few,TRBD1,TGTGCCAGCAGTCACCGGGACAGACCTTATCAGCCCCAGCATTTT,CASSHRDRPYQPQHF
TRBV7-2,TRBJ2-3,-,-,TGTGCCAGCAGCTTCCAAGACAACACAGATACGCAGTATTTT,CASSFQDNTDTQYF
TRBV12-3/TRBV12-4,TRBJ2-3,many,-,TGTGCCAGCAGGTTATATCTGGGCCAAGGCACAGATACGCAGTATTTT,CASRLYLGQGTDTQYF
TRBV5-5,TRBJ1-1,-,-,TGTGCCAGCAGCTTTGTAGGATACCCGGTAGCTTTCTTT,CASSFVGYPVAFF
TRBV12-3/TRBV12-4,TRBJ2-3,many,TRBD2,TGTGCCAGCAGTTTGGATGGAGGACTAGCGGGGGACACAGATACGCAGTATTTT,CASSLDGGLAGDTDTQYF
TRBV12-5,TRBJ2-4,-,TRBD1,TGTGCTAGTGGTTCCGGACAGGGGGAGGCCAAAAACATTCAGTACTTC,CASGSGQGEAKNIQYF
TRBV4-1,TRBJ2-3,many,-,TGCGCCAGCAGCCAATCGCGTAGCGGTAGCACAGATACGCAGTATTTT,CASSQSRSGSTDTQYF
TRBV19,TRBJ1-5,many,-,TGTGCCAGTAGTATAGGGGTGGGCAATCAGCCCCAGCATTTT,CASSIGVGNQPQHF
TRBV28,TRBJ2-5,many,-,TGTGCCAGCAGTTTATCCGCTTCGTCTAGGGACTTC,CASSLSASSRDF
TRBV5-4,TRBJ1-6,few,-,TGTGCCAGCAGCTTCGGGGGCAGCCTCAGCTCCTATAATTCACCCCTCCACTTT,CASSFGGSLSSYNSPLHF
TRBV7-3,TRBJ2-5,few,TRBD2,TGTGCCAGCAGCTTTGGGACTAGCGGGGAAGAGACCCAGTACTTC,CASSFGTSGEETQYF
TRBV7-2,TRBJ2-5,many,-,TGTGCCAGCAGCTTAGCCCAAGTGGAGACCCAGTACTTC,CASSLAQVETQYF
TRBV12-3/TRBV12-4,TRBJ1-5,many,TRBD1,TGTGCCAGCAGTTTACGGACAGGGGGCAATCAGCCCCAGCATTTT,CASSLRTGGNQPQHF
TRBV10-3,TRBJ2-5,many,TRBD1,TGTGCCATTACGGACAGGGGGCAAAAGACCCAGTACTTC,CAITDRGQKTQYF
TRBV5-1,TRBJ2-3,many,TRBD2,TGCGCCAGCAGCTTTTACGGGGGGGCAGATACGCAGTATTTT,CASSFYGGADTQYF
TRBV7-9,TRBJ2-1,many,TRBD1,TGTGCCAGCAGCTCCGAACTCGACAGGGGGCTCTATGAGCAGTTCTTC,CASSSELDRGLYEQFF
TRBV6-1,TRBJ1-6,-,-,TGTGCCAGCAGAACTGCAGCATGGACTTCACCCCTCCACTTT,CASRTAAWTSPLHF
TRBV2,TRBJ1-2,few,-,TGTGCCAGCTTCCCGGGGGCGCAGAATGGCTACACCTTC,CASFPGAQNGYTF
TRBV19,TRBJ1-1,-,-,TGTGCCAGTACCCCTTGGGGGGTGACTGAAGCTTTCTTT,CASTPWGVTEAFF
TRBV7-9,TRBJ2-2,many,-,TGTGCCAGCCCCGACAGTACGAACACCGGGGAGCTGTTTTTT,CASPDSTNTGELFF
TRBV6-4,TRBJ2-1,many,TRBD2,TGTGCCAGCAGTGACGGTCTAGCGGGGGGGCGGCAGTTCTTC,CASSDGLAGGRQFF
TRBV7-2,TRBJ2-2,few,-,TGTGCCAGTCTATGGGGGGATGGCGGGGAGCTGTTTTTT,CASLWGDGGELFF
TRBV15,TRBJ2-3,-,TRBD2,TGTGCCACCAGCACGAGCGGGGGCCGCACAGATACGCAGTATTTT,CATSTSGGRTDTQYF
TRBV7-9,TRBJ2-2,few,-,TGTGCCAGCAGCTTATCGACGTGGTCGAACACCGGGGAGCTGTTTTTT,CASSLSTWSNTGELFF
TRBV7-3,TRBJ2-4,many,-,TGTGCCAGCAGCTTAGGCAGGCGGAACATTCAGTACTTC,CASSLGRRNIQYF
TRBV6-6,TRBJ1-1,few,TRBD1,TGTGCCAGCACCCGGACAGGGCCGCACACTGAAGCTTTCTTT,CASTRTGPHTEAFF
TRBV20-1,TRBJ2-7,few,-,TGCAGTGCTAGAGGGATCCACAGGGATATAAGGGCTTACGAGCAGTACTTC,CSARGIHRDIRAYEQYF
TRBV18,TRBJ1-1,few,TRBD1,TGTGCCAGCTCACCAAGACTCGGGACAGGGGGCATGAACACTGAAGCTTTCTTT,CASSPRLGTGGMNTEAFF
TRBV11-2,TRBJ2-1,few,-,TGTGCCAGCAGGATACAGGTAGAAGACAATGAGCAGTTCTTC,CASRIQVEDNEQFF
TRBV6-6,TRBJ2-1,many,-,TGTGCCAGCAGACTACCTCCCAATGAGCAGTTCTTC,CASRLPPNEQFF
TRBV20-1,TRBJ2-5,many,-,TGCAGTGCTAGAGAACTAGGAGGGGCCCGAGAGACCCAGTACTTC,CSARELGGARETQYF